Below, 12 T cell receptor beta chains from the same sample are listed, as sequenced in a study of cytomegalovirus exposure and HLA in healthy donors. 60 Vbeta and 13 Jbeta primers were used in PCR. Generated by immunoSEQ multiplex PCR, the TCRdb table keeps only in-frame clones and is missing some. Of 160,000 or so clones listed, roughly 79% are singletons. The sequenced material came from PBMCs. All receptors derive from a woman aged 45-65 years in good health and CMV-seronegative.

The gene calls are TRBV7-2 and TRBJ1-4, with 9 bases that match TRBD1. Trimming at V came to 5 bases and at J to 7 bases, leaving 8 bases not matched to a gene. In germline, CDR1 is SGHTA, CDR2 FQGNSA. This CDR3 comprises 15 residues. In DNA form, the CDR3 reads TGTGCCAGCAGCCGCCGACAGGGGGGCGGTGAAAAACTGTTTTTT. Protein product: CASSRRQGGGEKLFF.

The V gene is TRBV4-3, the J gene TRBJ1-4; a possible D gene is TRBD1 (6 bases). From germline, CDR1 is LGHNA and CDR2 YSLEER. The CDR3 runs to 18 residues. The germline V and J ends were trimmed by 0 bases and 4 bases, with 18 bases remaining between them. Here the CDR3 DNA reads TGCGCCAGCAGCCAAGAGTACAGGGTAGACGGATATAATGAAAAACTGTTTTTT. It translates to CASSQEYRVDGYNEKLFF.

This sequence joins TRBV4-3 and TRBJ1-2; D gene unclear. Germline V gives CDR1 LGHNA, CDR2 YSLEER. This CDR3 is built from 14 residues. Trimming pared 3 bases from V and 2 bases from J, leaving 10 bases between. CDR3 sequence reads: CASSQALGNYGYTF. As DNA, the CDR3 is TGCGCCAGCAGCCAGGCATTGGGCAACTATGGCTACACCTTC.

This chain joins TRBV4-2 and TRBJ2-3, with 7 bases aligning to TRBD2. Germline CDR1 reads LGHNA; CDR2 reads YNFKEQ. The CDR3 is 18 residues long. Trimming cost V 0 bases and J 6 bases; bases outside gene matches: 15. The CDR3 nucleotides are TGTGCCAGCAGCCAAGATGGGAGGGATATTAAGTCCGTGGATACGCAGTATTTT. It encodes CASSQDGRDIKSVDTQYF.

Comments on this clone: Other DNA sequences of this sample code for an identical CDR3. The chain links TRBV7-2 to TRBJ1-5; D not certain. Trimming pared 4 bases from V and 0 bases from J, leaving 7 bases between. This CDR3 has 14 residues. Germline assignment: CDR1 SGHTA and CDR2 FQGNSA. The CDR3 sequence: CASSSRDSNQPQHF. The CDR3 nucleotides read TGTGCCAGCAGCTCGAGAGATAGCAATCAGCCCCAGCATTTT.

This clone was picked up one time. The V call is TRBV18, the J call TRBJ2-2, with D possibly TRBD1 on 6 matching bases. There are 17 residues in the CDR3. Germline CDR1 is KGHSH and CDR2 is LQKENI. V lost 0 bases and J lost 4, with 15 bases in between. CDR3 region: CASSPPDRLIATGELFF. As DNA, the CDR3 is TGTGCCAGCTCACCACCAGACAGGTTAATAGCCACCGGGGAGCTGTTTTTT.

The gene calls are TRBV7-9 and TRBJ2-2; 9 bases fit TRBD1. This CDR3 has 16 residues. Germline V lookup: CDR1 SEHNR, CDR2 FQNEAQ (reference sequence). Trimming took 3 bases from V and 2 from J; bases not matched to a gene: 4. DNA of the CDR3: TGTGCCAGCAGCTTGGACAGGGGATTTAACACCGGGGAGCTGTTTTTT. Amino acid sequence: CASSLDRGFNTGELFF.

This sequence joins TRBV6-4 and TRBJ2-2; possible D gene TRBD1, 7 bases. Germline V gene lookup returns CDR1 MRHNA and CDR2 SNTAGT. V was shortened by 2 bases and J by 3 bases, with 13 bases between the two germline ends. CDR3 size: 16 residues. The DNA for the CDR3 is TGTGCCAGCAGTGACCGGTTCAGGGGGGACACCGGGGAGCTGTTTTTT. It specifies CASSDRFRGDTGELFF.

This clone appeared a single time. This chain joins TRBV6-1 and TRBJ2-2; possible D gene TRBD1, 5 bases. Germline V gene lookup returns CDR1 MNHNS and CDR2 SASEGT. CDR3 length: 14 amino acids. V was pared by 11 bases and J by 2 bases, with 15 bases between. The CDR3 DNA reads TGTGCCGGGGCGGACGGTCGTAACACCGGGGAGCTGTTTTTT. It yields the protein CAGADGRNTGELFF.

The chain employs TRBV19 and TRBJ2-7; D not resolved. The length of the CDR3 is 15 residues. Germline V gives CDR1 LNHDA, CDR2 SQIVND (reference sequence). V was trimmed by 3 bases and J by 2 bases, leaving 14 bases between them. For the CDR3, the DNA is TGTGCCAGTAGTATTTATGGTACAGACCCCTACGAGCAGTACTTC. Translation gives CASSIYGTDPYEQYF.

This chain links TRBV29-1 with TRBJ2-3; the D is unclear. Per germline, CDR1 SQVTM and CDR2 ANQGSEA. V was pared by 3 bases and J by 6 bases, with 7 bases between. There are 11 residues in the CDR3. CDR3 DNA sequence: TGCAGCGTTGATAGATGGGATACGCAGTATTTT. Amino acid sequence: CSVDRWDTQYF.

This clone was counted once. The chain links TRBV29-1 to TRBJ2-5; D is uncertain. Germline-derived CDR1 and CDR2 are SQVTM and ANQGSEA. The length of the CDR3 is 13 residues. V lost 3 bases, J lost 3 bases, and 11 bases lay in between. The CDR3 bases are TGCAGCGTTGAGCTGAGAGCCAAAGAGACCCAGTACTTC. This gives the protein CSVELRAKETQYF.